Described below is a single TCR beta chain sequence and its context. Its antigen is currently unknown. Sequencing used immunoSEQ multiplex PCR; TCRdb keeps in-frame clones, though not all of them. The profile shows nearly 70,000 clones, 85% to 95% of them singletons. V was pared by 4 bases and J by 1 base, with 13 bases between. The CDR3 spans 15 residues. CDR1 and CDR2 from the germline V gene are SGHAT and FQNNGV. The sample is drawn from a study of T cell clonotyping in hematopoietic cell transplantation. Findings and caveats of the study: Recipient TCR diversity dropped after transplant; expanded clonotypes rose from day 30 to 180.

This TCR was sampled from a man aged 45-60 years in good health. Some clones in this sample may be carry-over from other donors' samples. V usage is TRBV11-2 and J usage is TRBJ1-1, with a possible D match to TRBD1 (5 bases). Source material: peripheral blood mononuclear cells. The CDR3 loop is CASSSMGRRNTEAFF. DNA for the CDR3: TGTGCCAGCAGCTCCATGGGACGGCGGAACACTGAAGCTTTCTTT.